This section outlines one TCR beta chain sequence together with its context. The data are from a study of blood T cell repertoires in COVID-19. Study-level background: From the United States, Italy and Spain came samples of acute and convalescent COVID-19.

Germline V gene sequence: CDR1 SGHKS, CDR2 YYEKEE (reference sequence). After removal of 4 bases from V and 10 bases from J, the junction contained 5 bases not matched to a gene. The CDR3 is made up of 15 amino acids. This table comes from immunoSEQ multiplex PCR, and its TCRdb copy is limited to in-frame clones, with some not included. The sample holds about 170,000 clones, approximately 90% seen once. While infection was still active, Seattle patients were enrolled and then followed longitudinally. Sequenced material: peripheral blood. This clonotype originated in a man aged 18 to 30 with COVID-19, enrolled during active disease. The chain carries TRBV5-5 and TRBJ2-1; the match to TRBD2 covers 16 bases. CDR3 sequence reads: CASSGTSGRVSEQFF. DNA of the CDR3: TGTGCCAGCAGCGGGACTAGCGGGAGGGTAAGCGAGCAGTTCTTC.